This entry concerns a single T cell receptor (beta chain). The sample is drawn from a study of technical replicates of blood from several donors. Data came from immunoSEQ multiplex PCR; TCRdb stores just in-frame clones and leaves some out. Here the sample spans some 83,000 clones, about 92% being singletons. In germline, CDR1 is SGHNT, CDR2 YYREEE (reference sequence). The CDR3 totals 16 residues. J lost 6 bases, V lost 4 bases, and 9 bases had no gene match. The sample consisted of T cells isolated from PBMCs. The clonotype was recovered from a human donor in good health. The chain combines TRBV5-4 with TRBJ1-6, with 8 nucleotides matching TRBD1. The CDR3 here is CASSQPPTGGNSPLHF. The CDR3 coding sequence is TGTGCCAGCAGCCAACCGCCAACAGGGGGTAATTCACCCCTCCACTTT.